Below are 5 T cell receptor beta chains sequenced from a single sample in a study of blood T cell repertoires in COVID-19. Generated by immunoSEQ multiplex PCR, the TCRdb table keeps only in-frame clones and is missing some. The data hold about 420,000 clones, with about 87% observed a single time. Sequenced input: peripheral blood. These TCRs come from a man younger than 35 with COVID-19, enrolled during active disease.

The genes are TRBV6-5 and TRBJ1-1; D perhaps matches TRBD1 (6 bases). Germline V lookup: CDR1 MNHEY, CDR2 SVGAGI. CDR3 length: 15 amino acids. The V and J ends lost 4 bases and 5 bases respectively, with 17 bases between them. The CDR3 loop is CASSWRGAEKTEAFF. The CDR3 DNA reads TGTGCCAGCAGTTGGCGGGGGGCGGAGAAGACTGAAGCTTTCTTT.

The gene calls are TRBV3-1 (or the pseudogene TRBV3-2) and TRBJ2-3; D is uncertain. The CDR3 is made up of 17 amino acids. V was trimmed by 4 bases and J by 1 base, leaving 18 bases between them. CDR1 and CDR2 from the germline V gene are LGHDT and YNNKEL (reference sequence). CDR3 sequence: CASSPESHDWGTDTQYF. CDR3 sequence (DNA): TGTGCCAGCAGCCCCGAGTCCCATGACTGGGGCACAGATACGCAGTATTTT.

V and J are TRBV14 and TRBJ2-7, with 9 nucleotides matching TRBD1. V trimming: 3 bases; J trimming: 2 bases; junction bases outside the gene matches: 8. CDR1 SGHDN and CDR2 FVKESK come from the germline V gene. The CDR3 has 16 residues. CDR3 coding DNA: TGTGCCAGCAGCCACACTCCCGGGACAGGGACCTACGAGCAGTACTTC. Amino acid sequence: CASSHTPGTGTYEQYF.

The rearrangement joins TRBV2 to TRBJ1-2, with TRBD1 matching over 8 bases. There are 16 residues in the CDR3. Germline V gives CDR1 SNHLY, CDR2 FYNNEI. Losses at the gene ends were 7 bases for V and 8 bases for J; bases not matched to a gene: 18. The CDR3 sequence: CASTGTGGGASRGYTF. The CDR3 DNA reads as TGTGCCAGCACCGGGACAGGCGGGGGGGCGTCTCGGGGCTACACCTTC. Filled out from reference TRBV2 and TRBJ1-2, the complete variable domain reads EPEVTQTPSHQVTQMGQEVILRCVPISNHLYFYWYRQILGQKVEFLVSFYNNEISEKSEIFDDQFSVERPDGSNFTLKIRSTKLEDSAMYFCASTGTGGGASRGYTFGSGTRLTVV.

The chain combines TRBV6-5 with TRBJ1-2, with 7 bases lining up with TRBD1. CDR1 is MNHEY and CDR2 is SVGAGI in the germline V gene. The CDR3 is made up of 15 amino acids. With 6 bases clipped from V and 0 bases from J, the junction kept 7 bases outside the gene matches. The DNA of the CDR3 is TGTGCCAGCAGCAAAGGGACAGTTCCTAACTATGGCTACACCTTC. Translated: CASSKGTVPNYGYTF.